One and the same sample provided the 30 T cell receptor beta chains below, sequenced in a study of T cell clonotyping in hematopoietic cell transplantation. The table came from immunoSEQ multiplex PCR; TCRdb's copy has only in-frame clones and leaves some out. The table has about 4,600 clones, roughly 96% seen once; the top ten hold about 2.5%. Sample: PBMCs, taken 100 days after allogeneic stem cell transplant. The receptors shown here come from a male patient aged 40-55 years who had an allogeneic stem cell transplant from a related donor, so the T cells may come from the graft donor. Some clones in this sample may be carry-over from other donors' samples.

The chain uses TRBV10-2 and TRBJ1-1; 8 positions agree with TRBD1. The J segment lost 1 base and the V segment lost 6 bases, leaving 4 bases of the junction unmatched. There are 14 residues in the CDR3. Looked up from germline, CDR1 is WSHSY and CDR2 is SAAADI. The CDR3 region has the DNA TGCGCCAGCAGGGAGGACAGGGAGAACACTGAAGCTTTCTTT. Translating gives CASREDRENTEAFF.

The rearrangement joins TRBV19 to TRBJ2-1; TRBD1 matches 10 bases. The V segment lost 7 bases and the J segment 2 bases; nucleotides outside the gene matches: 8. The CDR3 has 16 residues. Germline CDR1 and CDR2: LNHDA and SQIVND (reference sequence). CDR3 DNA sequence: TGTGCCAGTACTTCCCCCGGGACAGGGGCCTACAATGAGCAGTTCTTC. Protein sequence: CASTSPGTGAYNEQFF.

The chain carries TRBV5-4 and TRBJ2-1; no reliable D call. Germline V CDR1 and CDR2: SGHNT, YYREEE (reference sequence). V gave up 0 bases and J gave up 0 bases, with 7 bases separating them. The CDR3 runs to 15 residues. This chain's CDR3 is CASSLEGGSYNEQFF. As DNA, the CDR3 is TGTGCCAGCAGCTTGGAAGGCGGCTCCTACAATGAGCAGTTCTTC.

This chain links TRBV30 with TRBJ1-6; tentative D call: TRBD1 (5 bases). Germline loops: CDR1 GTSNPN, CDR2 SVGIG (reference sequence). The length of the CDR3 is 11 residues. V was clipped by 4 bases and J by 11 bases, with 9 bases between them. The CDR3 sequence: CAWKAGAPLHF. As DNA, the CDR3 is TGTGCCTGGAAAGCGGGGGCACCCCTCCACTTT.

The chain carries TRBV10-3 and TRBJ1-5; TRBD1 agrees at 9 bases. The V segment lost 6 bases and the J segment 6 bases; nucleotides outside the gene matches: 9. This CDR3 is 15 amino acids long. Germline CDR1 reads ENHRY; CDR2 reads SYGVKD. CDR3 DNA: TGTGCCATCAGCCGACAGGGGGGGGAGGGTCAGCCCCAGCATTTT. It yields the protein CAISRQGGEGQPQHF.

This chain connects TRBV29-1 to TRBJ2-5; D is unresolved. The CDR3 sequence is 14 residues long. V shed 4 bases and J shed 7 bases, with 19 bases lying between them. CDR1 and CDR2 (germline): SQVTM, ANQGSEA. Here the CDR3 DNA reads TGCAGCGTTGGCCAACCATCCCTTGTGGGGACCCAGTACTTC. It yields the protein CSVGQPSLVGTQYF.

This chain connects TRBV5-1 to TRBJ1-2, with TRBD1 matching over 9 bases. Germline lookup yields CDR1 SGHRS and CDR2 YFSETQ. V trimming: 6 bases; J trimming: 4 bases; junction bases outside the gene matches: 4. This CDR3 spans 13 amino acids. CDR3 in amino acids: CASIGTGSYGYTF. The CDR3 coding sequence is TGCGCCAGCATAGGGACAGGGAGCTATGGCTACACCTTC.

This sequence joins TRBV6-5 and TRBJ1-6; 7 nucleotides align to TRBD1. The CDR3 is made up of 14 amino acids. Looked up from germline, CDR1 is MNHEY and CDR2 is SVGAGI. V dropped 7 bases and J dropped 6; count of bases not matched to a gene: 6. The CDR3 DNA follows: TGTGCCAGCAAATCCGGGACAGTTAATTCACCCCTCCACTTT. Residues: CASKSGTVNSPLHF.

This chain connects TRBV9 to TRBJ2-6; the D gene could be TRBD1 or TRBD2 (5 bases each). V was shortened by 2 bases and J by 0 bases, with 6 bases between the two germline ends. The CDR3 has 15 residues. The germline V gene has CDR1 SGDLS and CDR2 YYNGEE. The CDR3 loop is CASSVGASGANVLTF. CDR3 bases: TGTGCCAGCAGCGTCGGGGCCTCTGGGGCCAACGTCCTGACTTTC.

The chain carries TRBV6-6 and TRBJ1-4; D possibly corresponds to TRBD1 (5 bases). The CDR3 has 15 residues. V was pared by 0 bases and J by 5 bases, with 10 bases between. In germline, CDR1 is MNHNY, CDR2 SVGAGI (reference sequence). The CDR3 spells CASSYSGRTNEKLFF. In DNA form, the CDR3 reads TGTGCCAGCAGTTACTCGGGCAGGACAAATGAAAAACTGTTTTTT.

CDR3: CASSSRGQGAGGYTF. CDR3 in DNA: TGTGCCAGCAGTTCCCGGGGACAGGGGGCGGGTGGCTACACCTTC. The chain has TRBV6-6 and TRBJ1-2; the match to TRBD1 covers 12 bases. This CDR3 contains 15 residues. The V segment lost 4 bases and the J segment 7 bases; nucleotides outside the gene matches: 7. Germline V gene data show CDR1 as MNHNY and CDR2 as SVGAGI (reference sequence).

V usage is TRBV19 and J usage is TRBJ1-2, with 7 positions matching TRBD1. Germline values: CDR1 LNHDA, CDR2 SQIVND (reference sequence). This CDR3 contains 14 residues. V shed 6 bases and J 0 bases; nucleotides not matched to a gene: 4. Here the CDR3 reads CASREGAANYGYTF. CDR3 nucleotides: TGTGCCAGTAGGGAGGGGGCTGCTAACTATGGCTACACCTTC. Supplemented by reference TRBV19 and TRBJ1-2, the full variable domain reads DGGITQSPKYLFRKEGQNVTLSCEQNLNHDAMYWYRQDPGQGLRLIYYSQIVNDFQKGDIAEGYSVSREKKESFPLTVTSAQKNPTAFYLCASREGAANYGYTFGSGTRLTVV.

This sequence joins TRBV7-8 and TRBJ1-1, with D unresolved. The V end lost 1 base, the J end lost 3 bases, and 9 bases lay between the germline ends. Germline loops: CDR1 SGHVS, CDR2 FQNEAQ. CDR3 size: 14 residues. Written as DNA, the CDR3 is TGTGCCAGCAGCTTAGTTGTGGGTCACACTGAAGCTTTCTTT. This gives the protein CASSLVVGHTEAFF.

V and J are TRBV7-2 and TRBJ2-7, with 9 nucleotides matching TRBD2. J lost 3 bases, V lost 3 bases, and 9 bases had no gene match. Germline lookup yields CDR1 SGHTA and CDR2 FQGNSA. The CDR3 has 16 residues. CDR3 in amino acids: CASSFGAGSGSYEQYF. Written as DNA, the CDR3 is TGTGCCAGCAGCTTTGGGGCAGGTAGCGGGAGCTACGAGCAGTACTTC.

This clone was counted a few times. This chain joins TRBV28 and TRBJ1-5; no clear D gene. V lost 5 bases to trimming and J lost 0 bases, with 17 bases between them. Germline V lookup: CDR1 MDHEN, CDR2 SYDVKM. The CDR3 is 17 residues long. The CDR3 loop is CASSIIWGSYSNQPQHF. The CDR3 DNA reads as TGTGCCAGCAGTATTATTTGGGGATCATATAGCAATCAGCCCCAGCATTTT.

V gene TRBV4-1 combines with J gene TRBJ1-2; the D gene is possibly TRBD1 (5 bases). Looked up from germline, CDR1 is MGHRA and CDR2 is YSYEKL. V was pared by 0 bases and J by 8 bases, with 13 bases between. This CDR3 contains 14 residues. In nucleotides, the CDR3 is TGCGCCAGCAGCCAAGATGCGGGGCGCGAGGGCTACACCTTC. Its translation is CASSQDAGREGYTF.

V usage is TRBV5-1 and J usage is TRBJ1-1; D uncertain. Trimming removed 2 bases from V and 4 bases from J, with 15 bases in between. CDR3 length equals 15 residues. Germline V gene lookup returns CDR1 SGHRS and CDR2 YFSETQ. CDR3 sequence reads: CASSLREEESTEAFF. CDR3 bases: TGCGCCAGCAGCTTAAGGGAGGAGGAGAGCACTGAAGCTTTCTTT.

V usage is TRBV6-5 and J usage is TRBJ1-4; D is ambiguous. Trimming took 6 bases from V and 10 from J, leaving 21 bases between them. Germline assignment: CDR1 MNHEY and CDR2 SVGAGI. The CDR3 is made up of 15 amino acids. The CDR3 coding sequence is TGTGCCAGCAGCCCGACGAGGAAGCGGATTGCAAAACTGTTTTTT. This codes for CASSPTRKRIAKLFF.

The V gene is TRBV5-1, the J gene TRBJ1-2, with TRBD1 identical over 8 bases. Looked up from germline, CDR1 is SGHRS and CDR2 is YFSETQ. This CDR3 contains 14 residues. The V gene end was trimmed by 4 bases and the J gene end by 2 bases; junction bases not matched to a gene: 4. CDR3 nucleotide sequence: TGCGCCAGCAGCGCGGACAGGGAAAACTATGGCTACACCTTC. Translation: CASSADRENYGYTF.

The chain's CDR3 is CASSLQRTLSSGANVLTF. The CDR3 DNA reads TGCGCCAGCAGCTTGCAGAGGACCCTTAGCTCTGGGGCCAACGTCCTGACTTTC. The chain uses TRBV4-1 and TRBJ2-6; D is uncertain. Trimming left V 5 bases short and J 0 bases short, with 17 bases between. Germline CDR1 reads MGHRA; CDR2 reads YSYEKL. The CDR3 contains 18 residues.

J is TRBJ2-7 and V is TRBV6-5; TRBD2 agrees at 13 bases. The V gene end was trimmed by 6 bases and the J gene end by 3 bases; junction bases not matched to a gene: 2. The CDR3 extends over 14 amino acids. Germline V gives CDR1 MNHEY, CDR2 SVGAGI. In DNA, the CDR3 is TGTGCCAGCAGGGGACTAGCGGGAATCTACGAGCAGTACTTC. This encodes CASRGLAGIYEQYF.

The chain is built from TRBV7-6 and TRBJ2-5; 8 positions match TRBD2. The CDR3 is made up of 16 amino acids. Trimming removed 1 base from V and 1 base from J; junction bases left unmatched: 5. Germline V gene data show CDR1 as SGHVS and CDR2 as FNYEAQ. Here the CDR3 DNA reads TGTGCCAGCAGCTTAGTCGCGGGGGGCTCCCAAGAGACCCAGTACTTC. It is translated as CASSLVAGGSQETQYF.

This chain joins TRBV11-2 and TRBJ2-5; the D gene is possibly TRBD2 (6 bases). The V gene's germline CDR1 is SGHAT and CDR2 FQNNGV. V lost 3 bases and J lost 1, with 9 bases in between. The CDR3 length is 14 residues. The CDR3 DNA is TGTGCCAGCAGCTTTTACGGGGGCCAAGAGACCCAGTACTTC. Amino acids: CASSFYGGQETQYF.

The CDR3 is CASSIQGRGHNEKLFF. The CDR3 DNA reads as TGTGCCAGCAGCATACAGGGACGTGGCCATAATGAAAAACTGTTTTTT. The chain is built from TRBV5-6 and TRBJ1-4, with a tentative D call TRBD1 (6 bases). There are 16 residues in the CDR3. The V end was cut by 4 bases, the J end by 4 bases, with 17 bases between. Looked up from germline, CDR1 is SGHDT and CDR2 is YYEEEE.

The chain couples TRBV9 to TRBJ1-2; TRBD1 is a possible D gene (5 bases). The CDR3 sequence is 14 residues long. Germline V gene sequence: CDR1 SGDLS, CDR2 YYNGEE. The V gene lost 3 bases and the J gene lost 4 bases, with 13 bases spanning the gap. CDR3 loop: CASSATGRSYGYTF. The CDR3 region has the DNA TGTGCCAGCAGCGCTACAGGTCGCAGCTATGGCTACACCTTC.

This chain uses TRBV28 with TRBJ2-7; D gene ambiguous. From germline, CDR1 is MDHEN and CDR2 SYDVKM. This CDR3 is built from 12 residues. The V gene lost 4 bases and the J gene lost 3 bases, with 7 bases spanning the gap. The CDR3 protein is CASSSSIYEQYF. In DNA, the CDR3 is TGTGCCAGCAGTTCCTCCATCTACGAGCAGTACTTC.

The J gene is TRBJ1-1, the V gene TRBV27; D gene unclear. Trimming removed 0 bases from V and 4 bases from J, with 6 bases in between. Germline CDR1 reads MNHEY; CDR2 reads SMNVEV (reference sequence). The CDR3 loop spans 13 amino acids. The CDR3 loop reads CASSLSPLTEAFF. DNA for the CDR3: TGTGCCAGCAGTTTATCCCCTCTCACTGAAGCTTTCTTT.

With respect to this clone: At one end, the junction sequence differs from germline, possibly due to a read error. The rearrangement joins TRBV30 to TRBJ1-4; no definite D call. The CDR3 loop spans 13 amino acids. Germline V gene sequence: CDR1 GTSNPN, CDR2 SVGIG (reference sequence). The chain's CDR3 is CAWSLSFNGKLFF. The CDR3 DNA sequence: TGTGCCTGGAGTCTGTCTTTTAATGGAAAACTGTTTTTT.

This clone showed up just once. This CDR3 is CASSLETDARGYTF. The CDR3 nucleotides are TGTGCCAGCAGCTTGGAGACAGACGCGCGCGGCTACACCTTC. The genes are TRBV11-2 and TRBJ1-2; tentatively, D is TRBD1 (5 bases). The V and J ends lost 3 bases and 8 bases respectively, with 16 bases between them. This CDR3 comprises 14 residues. The germline gives CDR1 SGHAT, CDR2 FQNNGV.

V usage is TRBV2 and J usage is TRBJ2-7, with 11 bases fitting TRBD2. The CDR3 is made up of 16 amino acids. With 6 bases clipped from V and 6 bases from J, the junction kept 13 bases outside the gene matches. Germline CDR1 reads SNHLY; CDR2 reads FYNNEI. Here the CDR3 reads CASRDSTSGSYGEQYF. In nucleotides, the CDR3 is TGTGCCAGCAGAGACAGTACTAGCGGGAGTTATGGCGAGCAGTACTTC. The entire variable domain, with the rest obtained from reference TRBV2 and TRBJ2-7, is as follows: EPEVTQTPSHQVTQMGQEVILRCVPISNHLYFYWYRQILGQKVEFLVSFYNNEISEKSEIFDDQFSVERPDGSNFTLKIRSTKLEDSAMYFCASRDSTSGSYGEQYFGPGTRLTVT.